This section outlines one T cell receptor (beta chain) sequence together with its context. CDR1 LGHNA and CDR2 YNFKEQ come from the germline V gene. J gave up 8 bases and V 1 base, and 7 bases lay outside the gene matches. This CDR3 has 14 residues. Repertoires were generated with immunoSEQ multiplex PCR, while TCRdb's copy carries only in-frame clones and drops some. The sample records about 710,000 clones, approximately 89% being singletons. These data belong to a study of shared T cell receptors in the human thymus. These data were likewise used in another study, on human thymus T cells. As that report states: Infants, healthy and Finnish, who were having corrective surgery for congenital heart defects served as donors. Resections that were taken during corrective heart surgery supplied the thymus tissue. Seemingly biased V and J gene usage marked thymic and blood repertoires. Thymic repertoires overlap heavily among unrelated individuals, related research has reported.

The TCR sequence derives from a boy under three years old with a congenital heart defect. This chain connects TRBV4-2 to TRBJ2-7, with 8 bases that match TRBD2. The sequencing input was thymocytes. CDR3 DNA sequence: TGTGCCAGCAGCCAAGGGTGGGGGACTAGACAGCAGTACTTC. Translation gives CASSQGWGTRQQYF.